Only one count was recorded for the clone carrying this T cell receptor (beta chain). This sample is drawn from a study of OX40 agonist ivuxolimab in advanced cancers. The V gene's germline CDR1 is SGHAT and CDR2 FQNNGV. Trimming cost V 5 bases and J 6 bases; bases outside gene matches: 3. The CDR3 runs to 12 residues. The method was immunoSEQ multiplex PCR; TCRdb's version includes in-frame clones alone and lacks a portion of them. Among about 79,000 clones, 80% to 90% were seen once, and the ten largest hold 3.5% to 5%. This sequence joins TRBV11-2 and TRBJ1-1; TRBD1 aligns across 7 bases. The starting material was CD4+ or CD8+ T cells sorted from blood, obtained in a trial of the OX40 agonist ivuxolimab. This sequence was found in an adult with an advanced solid tumor such as melanoma, head and neck, liver or kidney cancer. CDR3 in amino acids: CASSPDRAEAFF. The CDR3 nucleotides read TGTGCCAGCAGCCCCGACAGGGCTGAAGCTTTCTTT.